Below, 13 T cell receptor beta chains from the same sample are listed, as sequenced in a study of shared clonotypes between healthy human individuals. The protocol was immunoSEQ multiplex PCR, while the TCRdb copy is restricted to in-frame clones and leaves out a portion. The profile covers about 800,000 clones, with 95% to 97% appearing a single time and approximately 0.2% taken by the ten largest. CD45RO-negative cells were positively selected for CCR7, leaving out terminally differentiated effector memory CD45RA+ cells. The sample was naive CD8+ T cells sorted from blood. These receptors all stem from a young man in good health.

V is TRBV7-9 and J is TRBJ1-1; D is unresolved. The CDR3 contains 16 residues. The germline V and J ends were trimmed by 5 bases and 1 base, with 17 bases remaining between them. Looked up from germline, CDR1 is SEHNR and CDR2 is FQNEAQ (reference sequence). The CDR3 DNA follows: TGTGCCAGCAGCCAAGACCCTTGGGATTCGAACACTGAAGCTTTCTTT. This sequence encodes CASSQDPWDSNTEAFF.

The chain uses TRBV5-1 and TRBJ2-2, with 9 bases matching TRBD1. V lost 4 bases to trimming and J lost 4 bases; unmatched junction nucleotides: 8. This CDR3 has 16 amino acids. In germline, CDR1 is SGHRS, CDR2 YFSETQ. DNA of the CDR3: TGCGCCAGCAGCACCCCGGGACAGGGAATCACCGGGGAGCTGTTTTTT. Encoded protein: CASSTPGQGITGELFF.

The rearrangement joins TRBV29-1 to TRBJ2-2; TRBD1 matches at 7 bases. V trimming: 7 bases; J trimming: 1 base; junction bases outside the gene matches: 6. The CDR3 runs to 14 residues. Germline V gives CDR1 SQVTM, CDR2 ANQGSEA. CDR3 bases: TGCAGCGGGGAGACAGGGCGGAACACCGGGGAGCTGTTTTTT. Translating it yields CSGETGRNTGELFF.

The sample holds one count of this clone. J is TRBJ2-7 and V is TRBV7-9; 13 bases agree with TRBD2. The V segment lost 3 bases and the J segment 6 bases; nucleotides outside the gene matches: 2. Germline loops: CDR1 SEHNR, CDR2 FQNEAQ (reference sequence). The CDR3 sequence is 14 residues long. Written as DNA, the CDR3 is TGTGCCAGCAGCTTTGGACTAGCGGGAGTCGAGCAGTACTTC. Translation: CASSFGLAGVEQYF.

J is TRBJ2-7 and V is TRBV7-9; TRBD2 is a possible D gene (5 bases). Germline loops: CDR1 SEHNR, CDR2 FQNEAQ (reference sequence). Trimming stripped 3 bases from V and 2 bases from J, with 11 bases between. The CDR3 covers 14 residues. The CDR3 DNA is TGTGCCAGCAGCTTTGGCAGGACTCCCTACGAGCAGTACTTC. The encoded protein is CASSFGRTPYEQYF. Filled out from reference TRBV7-9 and TRBJ2-7, the complete variable domain reads DTGVSQNPRHKITKRGQNVTFRCDPISEHNRLYWYRQTLGQGPEFLTYFQNEAQLEKSRLLSDRFSAERPKGSFSTLEIQRTEQGDSAMYLCASSFGRTPYEQYFGPGTRLTVT.

This chain links TRBV27 with TRBJ2-7, with TRBD1 identical over 7 bases. The CDR3 is made up of 15 amino acids. With V trimmed by 5 bases and J by 3 bases, 10 bases remained unmatched. Per the germline V gene, CDR1 is MNHEY and CDR2 is SMNVEV (reference sequence). This CDR3 is CASSPSTGTVYEQYF. DNA for the CDR3: TGTGCCAGCAGTCCTTCGACAGGGACGGTCTACGAGCAGTACTTC.

This chain joins TRBV28 and TRBJ2-2, with unresolved D. Trimming shortened V by 5 bases and J by 4 bases, and 14 bases separated the two germline ends. The V gene's germline CDR1 is MDHEN and CDR2 SYDVKM. The CDR3 is made up of 15 amino acids. Here the CDR3 DNA reads TGTGCCAGCAGTCCATTTCTAAGAGGCACCGGGGAGCTGTTTTTT. This encodes CASSPFLRGTGELFF.

The chain links TRBV13 to TRBJ2-7; 12 bases align to TRBD2. Germline V gene sequence: CDR1 PRHDT, CDR2 FYEKMQ (reference sequence). V lost 4 bases and J lost 0; bases outside the gene matches: 13. The CDR3 covers 19 residues. The CDR3, as DNA: TGTGCCAGCAGCTCCTCCGCGACTAGCGGGAGACTAAGCTCCTACGAGCAGTACTTC. This sequence encodes CASSSSATSGRLSSYEQYF.

Comment on this clone: This specimen includes other DNA sequences encoding the same CDR3. The rearrangement joins TRBV7-9 to TRBJ2-7; 9 bases match TRBD1. This CDR3 comprises 14 residues. Germline trimming cut 4 bases from V and 3 bases from J; bases unmatched to any gene: 4. Germline V gene data show CDR1 as SEHNR and CDR2 as FQNEAQ (reference sequence). Written as DNA, the CDR3 is TGTGCCAGCAGCTCGGGACAGGGTGACTACGAGCAGTACTTC. Amino acid sequence: CASSSGQGDYEQYF.

The CDR3 coding sequence is TGTGCCAGCAGTTTGGATTCTAGCGGGCTTTACGAGCAGTACTTC. Its protein product is CASSLDSSGLYEQYF. The rearrangement joins TRBV28 to TRBJ2-7, with 8 bases identical to TRBD2. The germline CDR1 and CDR2 sequences are MDHEN and SYDVKM. The trim removed 3 bases at V and 4 bases at J, leaving 8 bases unmatched. The CDR3 has 15 amino acids.

The DNA of the CDR3 is TGTGCCAGCAGTTTTCAGCCAGATACGCAGTATTTT. It translates to CASSFQPDTQYF. This chain joins TRBV27 and TRBJ2-3; no definite D call. Looked up from germline, CDR1 is MNHEY and CDR2 is SMNVEV (reference sequence). V was shortened by 3 bases and J by 4 bases, with 5 bases between the two germline ends. The CDR3 covers 12 residues.

The chain recombines TRBV29-1 with TRBJ2-7, with D possibly TRBD2 on 6 matching bases. This CDR3 has 15 amino acids. Looked up from germline, CDR1 is SQVTM and CDR2 is ANQGSEA. V lost 7 bases to trimming and J lost 4 bases, with 23 bases between them. The CDR3 reads CSGIKSAGTPYEQYF. CDR3 nucleotides: TGCAGCGGAATAAAGTCCGCGGGGACGCCATACGAGCAGTACTTC.

The chain combines TRBV28 with TRBJ2-3, with 9 bases matching TRBD2. The CDR3 extends over 15 amino acids. Germline V gene lookup returns CDR1 MDHEN and CDR2 SYDVKM. The J segment lost 11 bases and the V segment lost 10 bases, leaving 19 bases of the junction unmatched. CDR3 coding DNA: TGTGCCACCGTAGGGAGGGGCCCTATAGCGGGAGAGCAGTATTTT. Amino acids: CATVGRGPIAGEQYF. The full variable domain, rest sourced from reference TRBV28 and TRBJ2-3, is DVKVTQSSRYLVKRTGEKVFLECVQDMDHENMFWYRQDPGLGLRLIYFSYDVKMKEKGDIPEGYSVSREKKERFSLILESASTNQTSMYLCATVGRGPIAGEQYFGPGTRLTVL.